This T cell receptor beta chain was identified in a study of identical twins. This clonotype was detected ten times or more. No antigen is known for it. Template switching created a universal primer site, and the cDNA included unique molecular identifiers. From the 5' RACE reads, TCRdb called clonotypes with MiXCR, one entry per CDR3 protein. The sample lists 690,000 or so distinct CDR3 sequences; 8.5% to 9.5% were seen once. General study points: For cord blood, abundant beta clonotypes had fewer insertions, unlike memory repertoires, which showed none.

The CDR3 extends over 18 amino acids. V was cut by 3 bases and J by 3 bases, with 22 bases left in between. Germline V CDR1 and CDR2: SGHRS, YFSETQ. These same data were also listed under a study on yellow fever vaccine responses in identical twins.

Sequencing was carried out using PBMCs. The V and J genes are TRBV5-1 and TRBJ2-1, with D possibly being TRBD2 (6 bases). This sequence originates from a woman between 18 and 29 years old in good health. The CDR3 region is CASSSIIIGSGGYNEQFF. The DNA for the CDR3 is TGCGCCAGCAGCTCGATTATTATAGGTAGCGGAGGCTACAATGAGCAGTTCTTC.